These T cell receptor beta chains were read from a single sample in a study of control samples from healthy donors and cancer patients. The method was immunoSEQ multiplex PCR; TCRdb's version includes in-frame clones alone and lacks a portion of them. The sample holds about 120,000 clones, about 93% seen once. Sequences were obtained from blood. Receptors were obtained from a man under 40 in good health. The CDR3 runs from the conserved cysteine through the conserved F or W. A D gene is named only where the DNA matches it firmly. Only part of the rows carry a size: once, few, many, or a class if the clone is expanded.

size: -; J: TRBJ2-5; D: TRBD2; V: TRBV5-1; CDR3: CASTRSGGAGETQYF; DNA: TGCGCCAGCACCCGGAGCGGGGGGGCCGGGGAGACCCAGTACTTC
size: -; J: TRBJ1-5; D: -; V: TRBV2; CDR3: CASSALGRGWDQPQHF; DNA: TGTGCCAGCAGTGCCCTAGGACGGGGGTGGGATCAGCCCCAGCATTTT
size: -; J: TRBJ1-6; D: -; V: TRBV5-1; CDR3: CASSFRQVGSWDSPLHF; DNA: TGCGCCAGCAGCTTTAGACAGGTAGGGAGTTGGGATTCACCCCTCCACTTT
size: -; J: TRBJ1-5; D: TRBD1; V: TRBV9; CDR3: CASSAGGGSNQPQHF; DNA: TGTGCCAGCAGCGCAGGGGGCGGGAGCAATCAGCCCCAGCATTTT
size: -; J: TRBJ1-2; D: -; V: TRBV7-9; CDR3: CALGGGAGGYTF; DNA: TGTGCCCTCGGTGGTGGGGCCGGGGGCTACACCTTC
size: -; J: TRBJ1-6; D: TRBD1; V: TRBV9; CDR3: CASSVQGAGSPLHF; DNA: TGTGCCAGCAGCGTACAGGGGGCAGGTTCACCCCTCCACTTT
size: -; J: TRBJ1-2; D: -; V: TRBV6-5; CDR3: CASSYSATGGYGYTF; DNA: TGTGCCAGCAGTTACTCGGCAACGGGAGGCTATGGCTACACCTTC
size: -; J: TRBJ2-1; D: TRBD1; V: TRBV27; CDR3: CASSSSQTGMINNEQFF; DNA: TGTGCCAGCAGTTCCTCACAGACAGGGATGATAAACAATGAGCAGTTCTTC
size: -; J: TRBJ1-6; D: -; V: TRBV6-4; CDR3: CASSDSGSPLHF; DNA: TGTGCCAGCAGTGACTCCGGTTCACCCCTCCACTTT
size: -; J: TRBJ1-2; D: -; V: TRBV24-1; CDR3: CAISRGPSGYTF; DNA: TGTGCCATCTCTCGGGGTCCAAGTGGCTACACCTTC
size: -; J: TRBJ2-7; D: TRBD2; V: TRBV2; CDR3: CASSEPGLAGSRSYEQYF; DNA: TGTGCCAGCAGCGAGCCGGGACTAGCGGGGTCCCGTTCCTACGAGCAGTACTTC
size: -; J: TRBJ2-3; D: -; V: TRBV5-1; CDR3: CASSLGRTKTDTQYF; DNA: TGCGCCAGCAGCTTGGGACGGACAAAGACAGATACGCAGTATTTT
size: -; J: TRBJ1-5; D: -; V: TRBV5-6; CDR3: CASSLGNQPQHF; DNA: TGTGCCAGCAGCTTGGGCAATCAGCCCCAGCATTTT
size: -; J: TRBJ2-2; D: -; V: TRBV9; CDR3: CASSALGVSGELFF; DNA: TGTGCCAGCAGCGCCCTAGGAGTATCCGGGGAGCTGTTTTTT
size: -; J: TRBJ2-5; D: -; V: TRBV5-1; CDR3: CASSSVSGIRPGETQYF; DNA: TGCGCCAGCAGCTCCGTCTCAGGGATACGGCCTGGGGAGACCCAGTACTTC
size: once; J: TRBJ2-3; D: -; V: TRBV5-1; CDR3: CASSRDISSTDTQYF; DNA: TGCGCCAGCAGCCGGGACATTTCTAGCACAGATACGCAGTATTTT
size: -; J: TRBJ1-2; D: -; V: TRBV5-1; CDR3: CASSLDRNFYGYTF; DNA: TGCGCCAGCAGCTTGGACAGAAACTTCTATGGCTACACCTTC
size: -; J: TRBJ1-2; D: -; V: TRBV7-8; CDR3: CASSLAGGSGYTF; DNA: TGTGCCAGCAGCTTAGCGGGTGGTTCTGGCTACACCTTC
size: -; J: TRBJ1-4; D: TRBD1; V: TRBV6-5; CDR3: CASMDRANEKLFF; DNA: TGTGCCAGCATGGACAGGGCGAATGAAAAACTGTTTTTT
size: -; J: TRBJ1-1; D: -; V: TRBV5-6; CDR3: CASSLEGEAFF; DNA: TGTGCCAGCAGCTTGGAGGGTGAAGCTTTCTTT
size: -; J: TRBJ2-1; D: -; V: TRBV6-1; CDR3: CASSEGGGPSKYNEQFF; DNA: TGTGCCAGCAGTGAAGGGGGGGGGCCATCAAAGTACAATGAGCAGTTCTTC
size: -; J: TRBJ2-2; D: TRBD1; V: TRBV9; CDR3: CASSPPFRGRTGELFF; DNA: TGTGCCAGCAGCCCCCCGTTCAGGGGGCGGACCGGGGAGCTGTTTTTT
size: -; J: TRBJ1-1; D: -; V: TRBV5-1; CDR3: CASSLSQRKNTEAFF; DNA: TGCGCCAGCAGCTTGTCGCAGCGTAAGAACACTGAAGCTTTCTTT
size: -; J: TRBJ1-6; D: -; V: TRBV6-5; CDR3: CASSLGAKHSPLHF; DNA: TGTGCCAGCAGTCTGGGGGCAAAACATTCACCCCTCCACTTT
size: once; J: TRBJ1-1; D: -; V: TRBV6-1; CDR3: CASSEAEGEAFF; DNA: TGTGCCAGCAGTGAAGCCGAGGGTGAAGCTTTCTTT
size: -; J: TRBJ2-7; D: TRBD2; V: TRBV28; CDR3: CASSPPGGTSYEQYF; DNA: TGTGCCAGCAGTCCCCCGGGAGGGACCTCCTACGAGCAGTACTTC
size: -; J: TRBJ1-5; D: -; V: TRBV18; CDR3: CASSRWNAGSNQPQHF; DNA: TGTGCCAGCTCGCGCTGGAATGCAGGAAGCAATCAGCCCCAGCATTTT
size: -; J: TRBJ2-1; D: -; V: TRBV9; CDR3: CASSVEVTVYNEQFF; DNA: TGTGCCAGCAGCGTAGAGGTTACGGTGTACAATGAGCAGTTCTTC
size: once; J: TRBJ1-2; D: -; V: TRBV9; CDR3: CASSSRDTYGYTF; DNA: TGTGCCAGCAGCTCCCGGGACACCTATGGCTACACCTTC
size: -; J: TRBJ2-3; D: TRBD2; V: TRBV7-2; CDR3: CASSSGTSGGRTDTQYF; DNA: TGTGCCAGCAGCTCGGGGACTAGCGGGGGACGCACAGATACGCAGTATTTT
size: -; J: TRBJ1-4; D: -; V: TRBV7-2; CDR3: CASSFKGEKLFF; DNA: TGTGCCAGCAGCTTTAAGGGGGAAAAACTGTTTTTT
size: -; J: TRBJ2-2; D: -; V: TRBV5-1; CDR3: CASSSTNANTGELFF; DNA: TGCGCCAGCAGCTCGACAAACGCGAACACCGGGGAGCTGTTTTTT
size: -; J: TRBJ1-1; D: TRBD1; V: TRBV7-9; CDR3: CASSLPGGSNTEAFF; DNA: TGTGCCAGCAGCTTGCCAGGGGGCTCGAACACTGAAGCTTTCTTT
size: -; J: TRBJ2-1; D: -; V: TRBV6-5; CDR3: CASRPRGGRNEQFF; DNA: TGTGCCAGCAGGCCCCGGGGCGGCCGCAATGAGCAGTTCTTC
size: -; J: TRBJ1-2; D: -; V: TRBV3-1/TRBV3-2; CDR3: CASSQEAGTYGYTF; DNA: TGTGCCAGCAGCCAAGAGGCTGGGACCTATGGCTACACCTTC
size: -; J: TRBJ2-4; D: TRBD2; V: TRBV7-3; CDR3: CASSLTGGDIQYF; DNA: TGTGCCAGCAGCTTAACGGGAGGGGACATTCAGTACTTC
size: once; J: TRBJ1-2; D: TRBD1; V: TRBV24-1; CDR3: CATSDQGGEVYGYTF; DNA: TGTGCCACCAGTGACCAGGGGGGTGAAGTCTATGGCTACACCTTC
size: -; J: TRBJ1-2; D: TRBD1; V: TRBV28; CDR3: CASSIGQGGGYGYTF; DNA: TGTGCCAGCAGTATCGGACAGGGTGGGGGCTATGGCTACACCTTC
size: few; J: TRBJ1-6; D: TRBD1; V: TRBV4-1; CDR3: CASSHEPGQGNSPLHF; DNA: TGCGCCAGCAGCCACGAACCGGGACAGGGAAATTCACCCCTCCACTTT
size: -; J: TRBJ1-1; D: -; V: TRBV12-5; CDR3: CASGFNPEAFF; DNA: TGTGCTAGTGGTTTTAACCCTGAAGCTTTCTTT
size: once; J: TRBJ2-2; D: -; V: TRBV3-1/TRBV3-2; CDR3: CASMGRPNTGELFF; DNA: TGTGCCAGCATGGGCAGGCCGAACACCGGGGAGCTGTTTTTT
size: once; J: TRBJ1-5; D: -; V: TRBV2; CDR3: CASSSLWVQPQHF; DNA: TGTGCCAGCAGTTCCCTCTGGGTTCAGCCCCAGCATTTT
size: -; J: TRBJ2-3; D: TRBD2; V: TRBV11-2; CDR3: CASSPRGTDTQYF; DNA: TGTGCCAGCAGCCCGCGGGGGACAGATACGCAGTATTTT
size: -; J: TRBJ2-6; D: -; V: TRBV27; CDR3: CASCRRTAVSGANVLTF; DNA: TGTGCCAGCTGCCGAAGGACGGCTGTCTCTGGGGCCAACGTCCTGACTTTC
size: -; J: TRBJ2-5; D: TRBD2; V: TRBV3-1/TRBV3-2; CDR3: CASSSRGLAGEETQYF; DNA: TGTGCCAGCAGCTCTCGTGGACTAGCCGGGGAAGAGACCCAGTACTTC
size: once; J: TRBJ1-1; D: -; V: TRBV9; CDR3: CASSVGRNTEAFF; DNA: TGTGCCAGCAGCGTAGGCAGGAACACTGAAGCTTTCTTT
size: -; J: TRBJ2-5; D: -; V: TRBV3-1/TRBV3-2; CDR3: CASSQPPGLGQKETQYF; DNA: TGTGCCAGCAGCCAACCCCCCGGTTTGGGGCAGAAAGAGACCCAGTACTTC
size: few; J: TRBJ2-3; D: -; V: TRBV7-9; CDR3: CASSPYKRGDTQYF; DNA: TGTGCCAGCAGCCCCTACAAGAGGGGGGATACGCAGTATTTT
size: -; J: TRBJ1-2; D: -; V: TRBV7-9; CDR3: CASSLGPNDWGYTF; DNA: TGTGCCAGCAGCTTGGGACCGAACGACTGGGGCTACACCTTC
size: -; J: TRBJ1-2; D: TRBD1; V: TRBV19; CDR3: CASSMGRGSYGYTF; DNA: TGTGCCAGTAGTATGGGCAGGGGGTCCTATGGCTACACCTTC
size: -; J: TRBJ1-4; D: TRBD1; V: TRBV19; CDR3: CASSIGQGKLFF; DNA: TGTGCCAGTAGTATAGGACAGGGGAAACTGTTTTTT
size: few; J: TRBJ1-6; D: -; V: TRBV7-8; CDR3: CASSLAGDSPLHF; DNA: TGTGCCAGCAGCTTAGCGGGGGATTCACCCCTCCACTTT
size: -; J: TRBJ2-5; D: -; V: TRBV6-6; CDR3: CASTPLGRETQYF; DNA: TGTGCCAGCACCCCTCTGGGTCGGGAGACCCAGTACTTC
size: -; J: TRBJ1-2; D: -; V: TRBV10-3; CDR3: CAIMDSGGYTF; DNA: TGTGCCATCATGGACAGTGGGGGCTACACCTTC